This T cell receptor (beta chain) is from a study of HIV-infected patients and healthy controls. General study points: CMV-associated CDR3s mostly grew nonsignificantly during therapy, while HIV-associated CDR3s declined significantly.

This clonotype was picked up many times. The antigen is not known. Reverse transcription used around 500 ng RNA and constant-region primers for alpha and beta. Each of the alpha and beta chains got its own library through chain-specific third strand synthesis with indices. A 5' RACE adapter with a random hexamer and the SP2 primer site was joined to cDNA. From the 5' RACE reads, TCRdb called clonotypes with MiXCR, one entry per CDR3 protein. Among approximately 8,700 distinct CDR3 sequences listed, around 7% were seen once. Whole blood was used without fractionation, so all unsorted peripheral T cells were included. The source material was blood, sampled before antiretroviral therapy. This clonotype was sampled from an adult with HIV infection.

The CDR3 loop is CASQRGPGELFF. The CDR3 DNA reads as TGTGCCAGCCAGAGGGGGCCCGGGGAGCTGTTTTTT. The gene calls are TRBV2 and TRBJ2-2; 7 bases align to TRBD1. The length of the CDR3 is 12 residues. V dropped 8 bases and J dropped 6; count of bases not matched to a gene: 3. Germline CDR1 and CDR2: SNHLY and FYNNEI.